This TCR beta chain was observed in a study of OX40 agonist ivuxolimab in advanced cancers. About the research overall: Patients' therapy was ivuxolimab, an antibody that acts as an agonist of OX40 (CD134). Therapy given before enrollment (anti-PD-1, anti-PD-L1 or anti-CTLA-4) was allowed, and 40% had some.

The ends were cut back, 2 bases at V and 5 bases at J, with 12 bases in the middle. This CDR3 region has 14 residues. Germline lookup yields CDR1 MNHNS and CDR2 SASEGT. Study results and caveats: Expanded clones were, on average, more numerous among CD8+ T cells than CD4+.

The assay was immunoSEQ multiplex PCR, and TCRdb's table has in-frame clones only and misses some. The table has approximately 63,000 clones, just over 85% seen once. Remarks on this clone: The antigen is not known.

This sequence joins TRBV6-1 and TRBJ1-1; TRBD1 is a possible D gene (6 bases). The material was CD4+ or CD8+ T cells sorted from blood, obtained in a trial of the OX40 agonist ivuxolimab. The sequence derives from an adult with an advanced solid tumor such as melanoma, head and neck, liver or kidney cancer. In DNA, the CDR3 is TGTGCCAGCAGTGAACTAGAAGGGGGGACTGAAGCTTTCTTT. This gives the protein CASSELEGGTEAFF.